The 21 T cell receptor beta chains reported below all come from one sample, sequenced in a study of regulatory T cells in long-lasting Graves disease. Time point meaning: newly diagnosed GD, antithyroid drugs for less than 3 months. PBMC-extracted RNA yielded the TCR library. Libraries of TCR beta came from iRepertoire HTBI primers plus Arm-PCR of CDR3 regions. TCRdb used MiXCR to reprocess the multiplex PCR reads, holding one entry per CDR3 protein. This sample yields 300,000 to 400,000 distinct CDR3 sequences, of which approximately 15% are seen a single time; 30% belongs to the top ten. In addition, the sample was reused for a study of T cells in Graves' hyperthyroidism and ophthalmopathy.

The material was peripheral blood mononuclear cells (PBMCs), obtained at new diagnosis, from a patient treated with antithyroid drugs. The source of these receptors is a man aged 35-49 years with Graves disease.

This clonotype occurred many times. V and J are TRBV18 and TRBJ1-6; TRBD1 aligns across 7 bases. With 5 bases clipped from V and 5 bases from J, the junction kept 3 bases outside the gene matches. The CDR3 has 14 amino acids. CDR1 is KGHSH, CDR2 LQKENI, per germline. In DNA, the CDR3 is TGTGCCAGCTCAACCGGGACAGATAATTCACCCCTCCACTTT. It specifies CASSTGTDNSPLHF.

This clonotype was recorded at least ten times. The gene calls are TRBV7-2 and TRBJ1-5; D not resolved. This CDR3 has 14 residues. Germline V gene lookup returns CDR1 SGHTA and CDR2 FQGNSA. The V end was cut by 5 bases, the J end by 5 bases, with 13 bases between. CDR3 loop: CASSREARHQPQHF. CDR3 nucleotide sequence: TGTGCCAGCAGCCGCGAGGCCCGGCATCAGCCCCAGCATTTT.

The rearrangement joins TRBV19 to TRBJ1-4; D remains unclear. The germline CDR1 and CDR2 sequences are LNHDA and SQIVND (reference sequence). The CDR3 is 15 residues long. V lost 5 bases and J 4 bases, leaving 14 bases between the germline ends. The CDR3 loop is CASSPRGRDNEKLFF. The CDR3, as DNA: TGTGCCAGTAGTCCCCGAGGGAGAGATAATGAAAAACTGTTTTTT.

This clonotype has a handful of counts. The junction departs from germline at one end; a sequencing error may be responsible. The chain is built from TRBV9 and TRBJ2-3, with 11 bases lining up with TRBD2. CDR3 length: 16 residues. Looked up from germline, CDR1 is SGDLS and CDR2 is YYNGEE. In nucleotides, the CDR3 is TGTGTCAGCAGCAAGACTAGCGGGGTCAGAACAGATACGCAGTATTTT. This sequence encodes CVSSKTSGVRTDTQYF.

As regards this clonotype: This could be a read error, since a much larger clone is one nucleotide away. The chain has TRBV3-1 and TRBJ1-1; 8 bases are a match to TRBD1. The germline gives CDR1 LGHDT, CDR2 YNNKEL (reference sequence). V shed 6 bases and J 3 bases; nucleotides not matched to a gene: 6. The CDR3 runs to 14 residues. DNA of the CDR3: TGTGCCAGCAGTCTCAGCAGGGGGCACACTGAAGCTTTCTTT. Its protein product is CASSLSRGHTEAFF.

This clonotype came up many times. V gene TRBV28 combines with J gene TRBJ1-5, with D unresolved. The V and J ends lost 3 bases and 3 bases respectively, with 15 bases between them. This CDR3 comprises 16 residues. CDR1 and CDR2 (germline): MDHEN, SYDVKM. The CDR3 nucleotides are TGTGCCAGCAGTTTGATGTCCGTGACTTTCAATCAGCCCCAGCATTTT. Translation: CASSLMSVTFNQPQHF.

This clonotype was seen a handful of times. This sequence may be a read error, since a much larger clone differs from it by one base. This chain uses TRBV28 with TRBJ2-1; the D gene could be TRBD1 or TRBD2 (6 bases each). CDR3 length: 16 amino acids. Trimming took off 4 bases at V and 2 bases at J, with 15 bases between the two ends. Germline values: CDR1 MDHEN, CDR2 SYDVKM. This chain's CDR3 is CASSSRDGGPYNEQFF. The CDR3 bases are TGTGCCAGCAGTTCCCGGGACGGGGGCCCCTACAATGAGCAGTTCTTC.

This clonotype was observed many times. The J gene is TRBJ2-7, the V gene TRBV10-3; TRBD1 is a possible D gene (5 bases). The CDR3 has 11 residues. CDR1 and CDR2 (germline): ENHRY, SYGVKD. The V and J ends lost 7 bases and 3 bases respectively, with 7 bases between them. The CDR3 loop reads CAIKDNYEQYF. The CDR3 DNA is TGTGCCATCAAGGACAACTACGAGCAGTACTTC.

This clonotype was counted many times. This chain links TRBV30 with TRBJ2-2, with D possibly TRBD1 on 5 matching bases. Germline assignment: CDR1 GTSNPN and CDR2 SVGIG (reference sequence). Trimming took off 3 bases at V and 7 bases at J, with 15 bases between the two ends. This CDR3 spans 14 amino acids. CDR3 DNA: TGTGCCTGGAGACACTCCCACAGGAACGGGGAGCTGTTTTTT. Translation gives CAWRHSHRNGELFF. The whole variable domain, remainder taken from reference TRBV30 and TRBJ2-2, is SQTIHQWPATLVQPVGSPLSLECTVEGTSNPNLYWYRQAAGRGLQLLFYSVGIGQISSEVPQNLSASRPQDRQFILSSKKLLLSDSGFYLCAWRHSHRNGELFFGEGSRLTVL.

This clonotype was counted ten times or more. The chain uses TRBV12-3 or TRBV12-4 and TRBJ2-1, with 9 bases matching TRBD2. CDR3 length: 16 residues. Trimming at V came to 7 bases and at J to 3 bases, leaving 10 bases not matched to a gene. The CDR3 reads CASIDGAGGLYNEQFF. The CDR3 region has the DNA TGTGCCAGCATCGACGGGGCGGGGGGGCTCTACAATGAGCAGTTCTTC.

This clonotype showed up many times. The rearrangement links TRBV30 to TRBJ1-1; 10 nucleotides align to TRBD1. The CDR3 contains 12 residues. After removal of 6 bases from V and 11 bases from J, the junction contained 9 bases not matched to a gene. Per germline, CDR1 GTSNPN and CDR2 SVGIG (reference sequence). CDR3 nucleotides: TGTGCCTGCGCCTGGACAGGGGGGACCGCTTTCTTT. This gives the protein CACAWTGGTAFF.

In this sample, this clonotype turned up many times. The chain is built from TRBV18 and TRBJ1-4, with 9 bases that match TRBD1. CDR1 and CDR2 (germline): KGHSH, LQKENI. The length of the CDR3 is 13 residues. With 8 bases clipped from V and 7 bases from J, the junction kept 5 bases outside the gene matches. CDR3 sequence (DNA): TGTGCCAGCAGCCCGGGACAGGGTGAAAAACTGTTTTTT. Encoded protein: CASSPGQGEKLFF.

This clonotype was observed a few times. The chain couples TRBV30 to TRBJ2-2; no firm D call. V lost 0 bases and J lost 6, with 8 bases in between. CDR3 length equals 13 residues. The germline V gene has CDR1 GTSNPN and CDR2 SVGIG (reference sequence). DNA of the CDR3: TGTGCCTGGAGTGTATTTAAATCCGGGGAGCTGTTTTTT. Its protein product is CAWSVFKSGELFF.

The J gene is TRBJ2-3, the V gene TRBV6-2 or TRBV6-3; D may be TRBD1 or TRBD2 (6 bases each). V was clipped by 5 bases and J by 1 base, with 13 bases between them. The CDR3 spans 15 residues. Germline CDR1 reads MNHEY; CDR2 reads SVGEGT. CDR3 in DNA: TGTGCCAGCAGTGAAGTGGGGGGCGGCACAGATACGCAGTATTTT. It specifies CASSEVGGGTDTQYF.

The V and J genes are TRBV20-1 and TRBJ2-7, with 7 positions matching TRBD1. The V segment lost 5 bases and the J segment 6 bases; nucleotides outside the gene matches: 4. This CDR3 is 11 amino acids long. Germline V gene sequence: CDR1 DFQATT, CDR2 SNEGSKA (reference sequence). In nucleotides, the CDR3 is TGCAGTGCTCTCGACAGGGCCGAGCAGTACTTC. Translation: CSALDRAEQYF.

This clonotype has just a few counts. The chain employs TRBV20-1 and TRBJ2-2; 10 bases agree with TRBD1. CDR1 and CDR2 from the germline V gene are DFQATT and SNEGSKA (reference sequence). This CDR3 contains 15 residues. The J segment lost 1 base and the V segment lost 6 bases, leaving 5 bases of the junction unmatched. The CDR3 DNA sequence: TGCAGTGCCCCTAGGACAGGGGGGAACACCGGGGAGCTGTTTTTT. Protein: CSAPRTGGNTGELFF.

As for this clonotype: Possible read error: a much larger clone is one base away. The genes are TRBV7-2 and TRBJ2-7; 7 bases agree with TRBD1. The CDR3 spans 14 residues. The germline V gene encodes CDR1 SGHTA and CDR2 FQGNSA. The CDR3 here is CASSLSNRGYGQYF. CDR3 nucleotides: TGTGCCAGCAGCTTATCCAACAGGGGTTACGGGCAGTACTTC.

About this clonotype: A much larger clone is a single base away; this may be a read error. The V and J genes are TRBV7-2 and TRBJ2-7; the D is unclear. V was pared by 0 bases and J by 7 bases, with 10 bases between. CDR3 size: 13 residues. Germline CDR1 reads SGHTA; CDR2 reads FQGNSA. The CDR3 DNA follows: TGTGCCAGCAGCTTAGCGGGGTCGGATGAGCAGTACTTC. Amino acids: CASSLAGSDEQYF.

This clonotype has a count of ten or more. The V and J genes are TRBV18 and TRBJ1-3; D gene ambiguous. With 2 bases removed from V and 3 bases from J, the gap between germline ends came to 8 bases. The CDR3 extends over 14 amino acids. In germline, CDR1 is KGHSH, CDR2 LQKENI. The CDR3 nucleotides read TGTGCCAGCTCACCAATCGGCGATGGAAACACCATATATTTT. Residues: CASSPIGDGNTIYF.

This clonotype was seen ten or more times. The genes are TRBV24-1 and TRBJ2-5; no clear D. The CDR3 spans 13 residues. From germline, CDR1 is KGHDR and CDR2 SFDVKD. With 4 bases removed from V and 0 bases from J, the gap between germline ends came to 5 bases. In DNA, the CDR3 is TGTGCCACCAGTGACAGTCACCAAGAGACCCAGTACTTC. This translates into CATSDSHQETQYF.

The chain carries TRBV12-3 or TRBV12-4 and TRBJ2-7; D may be TRBD1 (6 bases). The CDR3 extends over 15 amino acids. V lost 4 bases and J lost 0, with 13 bases in between. In DNA, the CDR3 is TGTGCCAGCAGTTCTTGGACAGTCGCCTCCTACGAGCAGTACTTC. This gives the protein CASSSWTVASYEQYF.